The rows below give T cell receptor beta chains drawn from one sample of a study of T-cell reconstitution after alpha-beta-depleted transplantation in children. TCRdb recomputed calls from the PCR reads with MiXCR, one row per CDR3 protein. The table shows 700,000 to 850,000 distinct CDR3 sequences, with approximately 15% occurring only once. The sample here was PBMCs, mostly from graft donor cells, taken 360 days after TCRalphabeta/CD19-depleted stem cell transplant. These receptor sequences come from a male patient younger than 18 who had a stem cell transplant for acute lymphoblastic leukemia, so the T cells may come from the graft donor. The CDR3 runs from the conserved cysteine through the conserved F or W. The D gene is left open where the match is weak. The size entry is marked missing in some rows and otherwise reads once, few, many or a size class.

clone_size	d_call	v_call	j_call	cdr3_aa	cdr3_nt
few	.	TRBV11-2	TRBJ1-4	CASSLVEDGKLFF	TGTGCCAGCAGCCTAGTGGAGGACGGAAAACTGTTTTTT
few	.	TRBV6-1	TRBJ1-5	CASRGEGSIRNQPQHF	TGTGCCAGCAGGGGGGAAGGCTCTATCCGCAATCAGCCCCAGCATTTT
.	TRBD2	TRBV20-1	TRBJ2-3	CSARLAGGGTDTQYF	TGCAGTGCTAGGCTAGCGGGAGGAGGCACAGATACGCAGTATTTT
many	TRBD2	TRBV15	TRBJ2-1	CATSLPGLAEEQFF	TGTGCCACCAGCTTACCGGGACTAGCGGAGGAGCAGTTCTTC
.	.	TRBV6-5	TRBJ2-7	CASSYNPPTSGYEQYF	TGTGCCAGCAGTTACAATCCTCCCACCTCCGGGTACGAGCAGTACTTC
few	TRBD2	TRBV25-1	TRBJ2-5	CASSQAGEQETQYF	TGTGCCAGCAGTCAAGCGGGAGAGCAAGAGACCCAGTACTTC
.	TRBD2	TRBV6-5	TRBJ2-7	CASSYSRLAGGGEQYF	TGTGCCAGCAGTTACAGCCGACTAGCGGGAGGAGGTGAGCAGTACTTC
many	.	TRBV29-1	TRBJ2-6	CSVATPRLTDSGANVLTF	TGCAGCGTTGCAACGCCGCGCCTTACCGACTCTGGGGCCAACGTCCTGACTTTC
.	TRBD2	TRBV11-1	TRBJ2-7	CASSSAASGLAGAYEQYF	TGTGCCAGCAGCTCCGCCGCCTCGGGACTAGCGGGAGCCTACGAGCAGTACTTC
.	.	TRBV4-1	TRBJ2-1	CASSQQRREQFF	TGCGCCAGCAGCCAACAGCGGAGGGAGCAGTTCTTC
few	TRBD1	TRBV5-1	TRBJ2-3	CASSPAGDRDSTDTQYF	TGCGCCAGCAGCCCTGCAGGGGACAGGGACTCCACGGATACGCAGTATTTT
few	.	TRBV5-1	TRBJ2-7	CASSPGSARATYEQYF	TGCGCCAGCAGCCCCGGATCGGCCAGGGCGACCTACGAGCAGTACTTC